This is a list of T cell receptor beta chains from one sample in a study of identical twins. MiXCR was run by TCRdb on the 5' RACE reads, yielding one entry per CDR3 protein. The sample contains 1.5 million to 2 million distinct CDR3 sequences, around 29% of which appear only once. The material sequenced was cord blood. Receptors were obtained from a newborn girl in good health. Each CDR3 is given with its conserved first and last residue. D genes are given only for firm matches. Some rows have no size entry. The others give once, few or many, or a class for an expanded clone.

v_call: TRBV20-1
clone_size: -
j_call: TRBJ2-1
d_call: -
cdr3_nt: TGCAGTGCTAGACTGGGGTTTGAGCAGTTCTTC
cdr3_aa: CSARLGFEQFF

v_call: TRBV20-1
clone_size: -
j_call: TRBJ2-3
d_call: TRBD2
cdr3_nt: TGCAGTGCTGGCCGACCTAGCGGGAGGATGGCAGATACGCAGTATTTT
cdr3_aa: CSAGRPSGRMADTQYF

v_call: TRBV2
clone_size: -
j_call: TRBJ2-2
d_call: -
cdr3_nt: TGTGCCAGCAACCCAAAGTCCGGGGAGCTGTTTTTT
cdr3_aa: CASNPKSGELFF

v_call: TRBV25-1
clone_size: few
j_call: TRBJ2-1
d_call: TRBD2
cdr3_nt: TGTGCCAGCAGTGAATGGCTTCGTCTTCGGTATACGAGCGGGGGTAACAATGAGCAGTTCTTC
cdr3_aa: CASSEWLRLRYTSGGNNEQFF

v_call: TRBV10-3
clone_size: many
j_call: TRBJ2-5
d_call: -
cdr3_nt: TGTGCCATCAGTGACTATAAAGAGACCCAGTACTTC
cdr3_aa: CAISDYKETQYF

v_call: TRBV2
clone_size: -
j_call: TRBJ2-1
d_call: TRBD2
cdr3_nt: TGTGCCAGCTCCTGGGGGAGCGGGGGGCCCAATGAGCAGTTCTTC
cdr3_aa: CASSWGSGGPNEQFF

v_call: TRBV11-2
clone_size: -
j_call: TRBJ2-1
d_call: -
cdr3_nt: TGTGCCAGCAGCTTAGTAGAAGCTTTTTGGGGTTCCTACAATGAGCAGTTCTTC
cdr3_aa: CASSLVEAFWGSYNEQFF

v_call: TRBV7-2
clone_size: once
j_call: TRBJ2-2
d_call: -
cdr3_nt: TGTGCCAGCAGCCCCTGGAGGGTAATGAACACCGGGGAGCTGTTTTTT
cdr3_aa: CASSPWRVMNTGELFF

v_call: TRBV20-1
clone_size: -
j_call: TRBJ2-4
d_call: TRBD2
cdr3_nt: TGCAGGGCCCGGGGGCTAGCGGGGGAGAACATTCAGTACTTC
cdr3_aa: CRARGLAGENIQYF

v_call: TRBV11-2
clone_size: few
j_call: TRBJ2-7
d_call: -
cdr3_nt: TGTGCCAGCAGCTTAGATATACAGGCCTCCTACGAGCAGTACTTC
cdr3_aa: CASSLDIQASYEQYF

v_call: TRBV7-2
clone_size: -
j_call: TRBJ2-7
d_call: -
cdr3_nt: TGTGCCAGCAGGAGCGGCCACGGCAACGATTCCTACGAGCAGTACTTC
cdr3_aa: CASRSGHGNDSYEQYF

v_call: TRBV2
clone_size: few
j_call: TRBJ2-7
d_call: -
cdr3_nt: TGTGCCAGCAGTGGGGATCAAAGCCATGGGTACTTC
cdr3_aa: CASSGDQSHGYF

v_call: TRBV12-3/TRBV12-4
clone_size: -
j_call: TRBJ1-1
d_call: -
cdr3_nt: TGTGCCAGCAGACGTACAGTTTACACTGAAGCTTTCTTT
cdr3_aa: CASRRTVYTEAFF

v_call: TRBV5-1
clone_size: -
j_call: TRBJ2-1
d_call: -
cdr3_nt: TGCGCCAGCAGGGTCCTTGGGGCAGGGGTCATTCCTAGATCCTACAATGAGCAGTTCTTC
cdr3_aa: CASRVLGAGVIPRSYNEQFF

v_call: TRBV28
clone_size: few
j_call: TRBJ2-3
d_call: -
cdr3_nt: TGTGCCAGCAGTTTACTCACGGGGGCCCCCTTAGCGCAGTATTTT
cdr3_aa: CASSLLTGAPLAQYF

v_call: TRBV18
clone_size: -
j_call: TRBJ2-6
d_call: -
cdr3_nt: TGTGCCAGCTCACAAGTCCGCGACAGGCTGACTGGGGCCAACGTCCTGACTTTC
cdr3_aa: CASSQVRDRLTGANVLTF

v_call: TRBV6-1
clone_size: -
j_call: TRBJ2-1
d_call: -
cdr3_nt: TGTGCCAGCAGTGGGAAGGGGCCCTACAATGAGCAGTTCTTC
cdr3_aa: CASSGKGPYNEQFF

v_call: TRBV14
clone_size: -
j_call: TRBJ1-1
d_call: -
cdr3_nt: TGTGCCAGCAGCCAAGATTTGGTGGCTGAAGCTTTCTTT
cdr3_aa: CASSQDLVAEAFF

v_call: TRBV20-1
clone_size: -
j_call: TRBJ2-6
d_call: -
cdr3_nt: TGCAGTGCTAGCTTACAGGCTTTGGGGTCTGGGGCCAACGTCCTGACTTTC
cdr3_aa: CSASLQALGSGANVLTF

v_call: TRBV20-1
clone_size: few
j_call: TRBJ2-1
d_call: TRBD2
cdr3_nt: TGCAGTGCTAGTCGACTAGCGAAATCCTACAATGAGCAGTTCTTC
cdr3_aa: CSASRLAKSYNEQFF